The next 7 T cell receptor beta chains were all read from a single sample in a study of blood T cell repertoires in COVID-19. Profiling relied on immunoSEQ multiplex PCR, and the TCRdb table lists in-frame clones only, not all of them. The sample holds approximately 170,000 clones, under 85% seen once. Sequences were obtained from peripheral blood. The receptors here all came from a man older than 75 with COVID-19, enrolled during active disease.

The chain joins TRBV5-1 to TRBJ1-4, with 7 bases fitting TRBD1. CDR3 length: 15 amino acids. J lost 3 bases, V lost 4 bases, and 6 bases had no gene match. Per germline, CDR1 SGHRS and CDR2 YFSETQ. The CDR3 is CASSPTGPPNEKLFF. As DNA, the CDR3 is TGCGCCAGCAGCCCGACAGGGCCTCCTAATGAAAAACTGTTTTTT.

V gene TRBV11-3 combines with J gene TRBJ1-6; maybe TRBD1 (6 bases). CDR1 and CDR2 (germline): SGHNT, YENEEA. V dropped 5 bases and J dropped 6 bases, with 17 bases sitting between them. CDR3 length equals 16 residues. This chain's CDR3 is CASSLRGTTRNSPLHF. The CDR3 nucleotides are TGTGCCAGCAGCCTAAGGGGGACAACGCGTAATTCACCCCTCCACTTT.

The rearrangement joins TRBV18 to TRBJ1-1; TRBD1 might be the D (5 bases). CDR1 KGHSH and CDR2 LQKENI come from the germline V gene. Trimming left V 4 bases short and J 1 base short, with 10 bases between. There are 14 residues in the CDR3. CDR3: CASSLDSANTEAFF. CDR3 sequence (DNA): TGTGCCAGCTCACTCGACAGCGCGAACACTGAAGCTTTCTTT. The entire variable domain, with the rest obtained from reference TRBV18 and TRBJ1-1, is as follows: NAGVMQNPRHLVRRRGQEARLRCSPMKGHSHVYWYRQLPEEGLKFMVYLQKENIIDESGMPKERFSAEFPKEGPSILRIQQVVRGDSAAYFCASSLDSANTEAFFGQGTRLTVV.

The chain combines TRBV10-3 with TRBJ1-1, with 7 bases fitting TRBD1. Germline V gene sequence: CDR1 ENHRY, CDR2 SYGVKD. V shed 5 bases and J 0 bases; nucleotides not matched to a gene: 3. CDR3 length equals 14 residues. CDR3 sequence: CAISLQGVNTEAFF. CDR3 nucleotides: TGTGCCATCAGTCTCCAGGGGGTGAACACTGAAGCTTTCTTT.

The chain employs TRBV6-5 and TRBJ2-5; D may be TRBD2 (6 bases). CDR1 and CDR2 from the germline V gene are MNHEY and SVGAGI. The CDR3 contains 13 residues. The V gene lost 6 bases and the J gene lost 5 bases, with 13 bases spanning the gap. The CDR3 DNA is TGTGCCAGCAGCAGAGGGGCGGGGGAGACCCAGTACTTC. Its translation is CASSRGAGETQYF.

This clone was seen a handful of times. The J gene is TRBJ1-2, the V gene TRBV10-3; D ambiguous. The V gene lost 4 bases and the J gene lost 6 bases, with 12 bases spanning the gap. CDR1 and CDR2 (germline): ENHRY, SYGVKD. This CDR3 region has 13 residues. For the CDR3, the DNA is TGTGCCATCAGTGTCCTTCCGTCTGATGGCTACACCTTC. Its translation: CAISVLPSDGYTF.

The J gene is TRBJ2-7, the V gene TRBV6-1; TRBD2 aligns across 7 bases. The V gene's germline CDR1 is MNHNS and CDR2 SASEGT. V trimming: 2 bases; J trimming: 5 bases; junction bases outside the gene matches: 3. CDR3 length: 13 residues. The chain's CDR3 is CASSEQRGDEQYF. The CDR3, as DNA: TGTGCCAGCAGTGAACAGCGGGGAGACGAGCAGTACTTC.